This entry features one T cell receptor (beta chain) sequence. This CDR3 is also generated by other DNA sequences in the sample. The data were produced by immunoSEQ multiplex PCR, yet TCRdb's version contains in-frame clones alone and is incomplete. The repertoire holds tens of thousands of clones, with 81% as singletons. This sample stems from a study of OX40 agonist ivuxolimab in advanced cancers. Germline V gene data show CDR1 as MDHEN and CDR2 as SYDVKM. CDR3 length: 10 amino acids. With 3 bases removed from V and 6 bases from J, the gap between germline ends came to 0 bases. The sample here was CD4+ or CD8+ T cells sorted from blood, taken in a trial of the OX40 agonist ivuxolimab. This receptor was identified in an adult with an advanced solid tumor such as melanoma, head and neck, liver or kidney cancer. This rearrangement joins TRBV28 to TRBJ2-1; D not resolved. CDR3 protein: CASSFNEQFF. As DNA, the CDR3 is TGTGCCAGCAGTTTCAATGAGCAGTTCTTC.